This T cell receptor (beta chain) stems from a study of CD4+ T cells in melanoma. Broader study findings: Neoantigen-specific CD4+ T cells in melanoma reportedly had diverse differentiation states.

The J segment lost 6 bases and the V segment lost 9 bases, leaving 5 bases of the junction unmatched. This CDR3 is built from 12 residues. Per germline, CDR1 MNHNY and CDR2 SVGAGI (reference sequence). Sequenced by immunoSEQ multiplex PCR; TCRdb stores in-frame clones only, minus some. This table holds 3,500 to 4,500 clones, roughly 72% found once. Concerning this clone itself: The antigen is undetermined.

This clonotype was sampled from a human donor with melanoma. Material for sequencing was tumor tissue. The J gene is TRBJ1-5, the V gene TRBV6-6, with TRBD1 matching 7 bases. CDR3 amino acids: CASRRGGQPQHF. The DNA for the CDR3 is TGTGCCAGTCGCAGGGGGGGTCAGCCCCAGCATTTT.